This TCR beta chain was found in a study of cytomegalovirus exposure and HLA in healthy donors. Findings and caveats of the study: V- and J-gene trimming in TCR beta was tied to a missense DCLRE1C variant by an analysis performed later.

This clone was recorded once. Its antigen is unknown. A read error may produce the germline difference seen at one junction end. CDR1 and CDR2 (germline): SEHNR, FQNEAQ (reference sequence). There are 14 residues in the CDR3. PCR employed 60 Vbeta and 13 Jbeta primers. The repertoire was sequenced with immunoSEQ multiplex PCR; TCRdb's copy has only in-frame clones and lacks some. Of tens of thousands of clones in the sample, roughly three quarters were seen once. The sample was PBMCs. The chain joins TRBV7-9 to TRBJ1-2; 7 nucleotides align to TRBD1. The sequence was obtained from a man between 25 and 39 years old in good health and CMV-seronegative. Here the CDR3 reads CANSLEGDSYGYTF. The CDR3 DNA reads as TGTGCCAACAGCTTAGAGGGGGACAGTTATGGCTACACCTTC.